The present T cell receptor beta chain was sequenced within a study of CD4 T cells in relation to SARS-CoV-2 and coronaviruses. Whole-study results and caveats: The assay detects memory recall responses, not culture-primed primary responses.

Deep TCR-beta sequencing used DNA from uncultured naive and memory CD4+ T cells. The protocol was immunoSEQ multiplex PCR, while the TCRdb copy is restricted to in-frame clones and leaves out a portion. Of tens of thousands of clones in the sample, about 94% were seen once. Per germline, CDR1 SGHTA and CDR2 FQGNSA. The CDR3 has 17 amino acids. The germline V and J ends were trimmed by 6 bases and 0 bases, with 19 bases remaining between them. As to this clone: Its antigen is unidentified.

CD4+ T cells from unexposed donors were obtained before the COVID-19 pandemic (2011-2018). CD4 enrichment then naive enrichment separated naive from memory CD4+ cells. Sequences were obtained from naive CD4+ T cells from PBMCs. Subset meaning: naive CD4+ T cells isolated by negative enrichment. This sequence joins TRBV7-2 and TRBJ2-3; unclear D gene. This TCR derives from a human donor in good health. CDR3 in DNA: TGTGCCAGCAGGCCCCGGTCCTTGCTCCCTAGCACAGATACGCAGTATTTT. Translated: CASRPRSLLPSTDTQYF.